These 9 T cell receptor beta chains came from one sample sequenced in a study of technical replicates of blood from a few donors. Profiling relied on immunoSEQ multiplex PCR, and the TCRdb table lists in-frame clones only, not all of them. The sample has more than 75,000 clones, 80% to 90% seen once. The sample comprised PBMCs. The receptors originated from a human donor in good health. Some clones in this sample may be carry-over from other donors' samples.

The genes are TRBV12-5 and TRBJ1-4; D ambiguous. Trimming stripped 5 bases from V and 3 bases from J, with 13 bases between. CDR1 and CDR2 (germline): LGHNT, FRNRAP. The CDR3 is 15 residues long. The CDR3: CASGPSAGANEKLFF. The CDR3, as DNA: TGTGCTAGTGGTCCCTCGGCGGGAGCTAATGAAAAACTGTTTTTT.

The CDR3 DNA reads TGCAGCGTTTCTAACCCTCAAACCTACGAGCAGTACTTC. Its protein is CSVSNPQTYEQYF. The rearrangement joins TRBV29-1 to TRBJ2-7; D is uncertain. This CDR3 is 13 amino acids long. Trimming removed 5 bases at V and 2 bases at J, with 13 bases between. Germline-derived CDR1 and CDR2 are SQVTM and ANQGSEA.

This rearrangement joins TRBV2 to TRBJ1-2, with 11 positions matching TRBD1. J lost 6 bases, V lost 6 bases, and 6 bases had no gene match. In germline, CDR1 is SNHLY, CDR2 FYNNEI. The CDR3 loop spans 14 amino acids. The CDR3 reads CASRARDRGDGYTF. The CDR3 DNA reads as TGTGCCAGCAGGGCAAGGGACAGGGGGGATGGCTACACCTTC.

The chain employs TRBV6-5 and TRBJ2-3; 8 nucleotides line up with TRBD2. CDR3 length equals 15 residues. Trimming took 5 bases from V and 7 from J; bases not matched to a gene: 11. Germline assignment: CDR1 MNHEY and CDR2 SVGAGI. The CDR3 DNA reads TGTGCCAGCAGTAGCGGGAGATTAGTAGGGAATACGCAGTATTTT. Encoded protein: CASSSGRLVGNTQYF.

The gene calls are TRBV5-6 and TRBJ1-3, with 12 bases aligning to TRBD1. Germline lookup yields CDR1 SGHDT and CDR2 YYEEEE. The CDR3 extends over 17 amino acids. J lost 3 bases, V lost 4 bases, and 8 bases had no gene match. Here the CDR3 reads CASSRPGQGAFGNTIYF. CDR3 in DNA: TGTGCCAGCAGCCGGCCGGGACAGGGGGCTTTTGGAAACACCATATATTTT.

The chain combines TRBV30 with TRBJ1-2; 9 bases line up with TRBD1. Trimming at V came to 3 bases and at J to 6 bases, leaving 8 bases not matched to a gene. The CDR3 loop spans 14 amino acids. Germline V gives CDR1 GTSNPN, CDR2 SVGIG (reference sequence). CDR3 sequence reads: CAWSQDRGKNGYTF. The CDR3 bases are TGTGCCTGGAGCCAGGACAGGGGAAAGAATGGCTACACCTTC.

The chain couples TRBV27 to TRBJ2-1; no definite D call. Germline V gives CDR1 MNHEY, CDR2 SMNVEV (reference sequence). CDR3 size: 15 residues. Trimming took off 6 bases at V and 4 bases at J, with 16 bases between the two ends. In DNA, the CDR3 is TGTGCCAGCAGCCCCAACCGCGATTCTTACAATGAGCAGTTCTTC. This translates into CASSPNRDSYNEQFF.

This sequence joins TRBV19 and TRBJ1-6; TRBD1 aligns across 8 bases. The CDR3 covers 13 residues. V lost 5 bases and J lost 9; bases outside the gene matches: 3. Per germline, CDR1 LNHDA and CDR2 SQIVND (reference sequence). In DNA, the CDR3 is TGTGCCAGTAGTTTTCAGGGGGCTTCACCCCTCCACTTT. Residues: CASSFQGASPLHF.

V usage is TRBV7-8 and J usage is TRBJ2-1, with 9 bases lining up with TRBD2. CDR3 length: 16 amino acids. From germline, CDR1 is SGHVS and CDR2 FQNEAQ. V was clipped by 5 bases and J by 7 bases; unmatched bases: 12. The CDR3 is CASSPLGGGAGNEQFF. The DNA for the CDR3 is TGTGCCAGCAGCCCACTAGGCGGGGGGGCGGGGAATGAGCAGTTCTTC. Using reference TRBV7-8 and TRBJ2-1 for the parts outside the CDR3, the full variable domain is GAGVSQSPRYKVAKRGQDVALRCDPISGHVSLFWYQQALGQGPEFLTYFQNEAQLDKSGLPSDRFFAERPEGSVSTLKIQRTQQEDSAVYLCASSPLGGGAGNEQFFGPGTRLTVL.